Sequencing of this T cell receptor beta chain was carried out in a study of T cell repertoires in cytomegalovirus infection. Whole-study results and caveats: Ex vivo, HLA-C-restricted CMV-specific TCR beta clonotypes prevailed over the rest of the response.

TCRdb reprocessed the reads with MiXCR, giving one entry per CDR3 protein. The data show roughly 90,000 distinct CDR3 sequences, with more than 20% seen just once and roughly 50% held by the top ten. A remark on this clonotype: Its cognate antigen is unknown.

V lost 2 bases and J lost 4, with 12 bases in between. The CDR3 consists of 16 residues. Germline V CDR1 and CDR2: MDHEN, SYDVKM. The source was CD8+ T cells from cultured PBMCs, collected from culture after CMV antigen stimulation. The chain couples TRBV28 to TRBJ2-6; D remains unclear. This receptor was taken from a human donor in good health (CMV status not recorded). Some clones in this sample may be carry-over from other donors' samples. In nucleotides, the CDR3 is TGTGCCAGCAGTTTAACGGACGCCCTCGGGGCCAACGTCCTGACTTTC. Translating gives CASSLTDALGANVLTF.